This T cell receptor (beta chain) was recovered during a study of blood T cell repertoires in COVID-19 (dated by TCRdb to 2018 to 2021). For context, the study as a whole: Samples covering the acute and convalescent phases of COVID-19 were provided by collaborators in the United States, Italy and Spain. The prospective study material was composed of cDNA or gDNA derived from T cells, B-cell-depleted T cells, or PBMCs. Deeply sampled blood TCRbeta repertoires from subjects exposed to, actively infected with, or recovered from COVID-19 were included in the dataset. The repertoires were made available in a free public database intended to serve as a resource for research on the immune response to SARS-CoV-2. Samples were obtained from the ongoing ImmuneRACE study (first 160 participants) and from about 1,300 subjects provided by 6 global collaborators. A de-identified subject ID, COVID-19 status, age in years and sex were almost always included in the sample metadata. Where HLA class I and class II types were available, the types were taken from metadata supplied by the sample provider, not from assay-based typing.

CDR1 and CDR2 are drawn from the germline V gene: SGDLS, YYNGEE. Its CDR3 holds 17 amino acids, cysteine through phenylalanine. CDR3 DNA is the only sequence kept; it has 51 bases, read in frame from the first base. After removal of 4 bases from V and 6 bases from J, the junction retains 13 bases not matched to a gene. A note on this clone: The specificity of this receptor is unknown. Qualities for individual bases were not recorded, and no much larger clone is one base off.

TCRbeta CDR3 regions were amplified from genomic DNA by means of the immunoSEQ Assay, a bias-controlled multiplex PCR. Per the source publication's procedure: The number of nucleated cells in each sample was estimated by amplification of reference gene primers within the assay. To quantify the absolute abundance of each unique TCRbeta CDR3 rearrangement, sequence reads were collapsed and filtered. For each sample, productive Simpson clonality was calculated as the square root of Simpson's diversity index across productive rearrangements. TCRdb mirrors the immuneACCESS table, restricted to in-frame sequences. Some clones are absent from its copies; in checked studies, under half trace to an unresolved V gene, and the reason for the others is unknown. V and J calls plus clone size are reproduced from that table; the DNA served to infer D and trimming. Within this sample are 140,000 or so clones, with around 83% of them counted one time only. Approximately 2.5% of the sample is taken by the ten largest.

Here is what the overall study found, with its caveats: The quantity of clinical and demographic metadata differed by source and by participant and was supplied without curation.

Collaborating institutions collected whole blood in K2EDTA tubes following their own protocols. For TCRbeta analysis, collaborators shipped samples in one of three forms: frozen whole blood, isolated PBMCs, or DNA extracted from either of those sample types. This receptor was obtained from a human donor with acute or convalescent COVID-19. The donor label of this sample is uncertain. The sequenced sample was peripheral blood. This chain joins TRBV9 to TRBJ2-1; 10 central nucleotides agree with TRBD2. The nucleotide sequence is TGTGCCAGCAGCAGATATACCGGGACTAGCGTAGTCAATGAGCAGTTCTTC. Its protein is CASSRYTGTSVVNEQFF.